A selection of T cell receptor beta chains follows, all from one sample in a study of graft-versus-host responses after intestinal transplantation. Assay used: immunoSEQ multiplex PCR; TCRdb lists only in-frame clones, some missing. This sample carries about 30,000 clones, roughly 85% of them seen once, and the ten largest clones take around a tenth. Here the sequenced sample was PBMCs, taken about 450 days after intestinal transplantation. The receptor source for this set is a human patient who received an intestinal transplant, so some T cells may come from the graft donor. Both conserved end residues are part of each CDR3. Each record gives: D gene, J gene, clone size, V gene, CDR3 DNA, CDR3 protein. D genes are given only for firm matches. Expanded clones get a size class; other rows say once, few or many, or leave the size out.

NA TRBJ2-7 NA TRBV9 TGTGCCAGCAGCGTAGTTGGGGATTCCTACGAGCAGTACTTC CASSVVGDSYEQYF
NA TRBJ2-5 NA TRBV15 TGTGCCACCACAGACATTACCACTAGGGAGGAGACCCAGTACTTC CATTDITTREETQYF
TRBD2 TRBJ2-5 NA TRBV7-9 TGTGCCAGCAGCGCATTAGCGGGAGGGGGAGAGACCCAGTACTTC CASSALAGGGETQYF
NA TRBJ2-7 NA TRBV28 TGTGCCAGCAGTTCTCCGGGAGACCACTCCAAAAACTACGAGCAGTACTTC CASSSPGDHSKNYEQYF
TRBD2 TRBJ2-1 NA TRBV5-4 TGTGCCAGCAGTACTAGCGGGGAAGTTGGAAGCGATGAGCAGTTCTTC CASSTSGEVGSDEQFF
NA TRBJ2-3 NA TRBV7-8 TGTGCCAGCAGCTTAGGTTGGGACCACTTTAGCACAGATACGCAGTATTTT CASSLGWDHFSTDTQYF
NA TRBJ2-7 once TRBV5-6 TGTGCCAGCACCCTAAGCTTGGGTGTTTTTGGGGGGAAGGAGCAGTACTTC CASTLSLGVFGGKEQYF
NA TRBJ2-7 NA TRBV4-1 TGCGCCAGCAGCCAAGCCTCCGGGACCTCCTACGAGCAGTACTTC CASSQASGTSYEQYF
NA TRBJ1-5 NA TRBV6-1 TGTGCCAGCACAGGACGGGATAGCAATCAGCCCCAGCATTTT CASTGRDSNQPQHF
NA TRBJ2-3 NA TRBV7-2 TGTGCCAGCAGCTTGGGGGGTTACACAGATACGCAGTATTTT CASSLGGYTDTQYF
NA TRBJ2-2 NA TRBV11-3 TGTGCCAGCAGCTTAGGCTCAAGAACCGGGGAGCTGTTTTTT CASSLGSRTGELFF
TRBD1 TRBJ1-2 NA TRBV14 TGTGCCAGCAGCCCCGGGACAGGGGGCTTATATGGCTACACCTTC CASSPGTGGLYGYTF
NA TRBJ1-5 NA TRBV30 TGTGCCTGGAGTGAACGGGGACGGGGGACGAATCGGCCCCAGCATTTT CAWSERGRGTNRPQHF
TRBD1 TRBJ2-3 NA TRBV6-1 TGTGCCAGCATAACGACAGGGCGGGATACGCAGTATTTT CASITTGRDTQYF
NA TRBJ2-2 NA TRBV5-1 TGCGCCGCCCGACAGGACTACCACACCGGGGAGCTGTTTTTT CAARQDYHTGELFF
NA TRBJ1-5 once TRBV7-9 TGTGCCAGCAGCTTAGAGGGTTATCAGCCCCAGCATTTT CASSLEGYQPQHF
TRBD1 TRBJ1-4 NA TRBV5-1 TGCGCCAGCAGCAGACAGGGTGGCAATGAAAAACTGTTTTTT CASSRQGGNEKLFF
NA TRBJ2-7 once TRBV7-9 TGTGCCAGCAGCCTACCGACAGCCTACGAGCAGTACTTC CASSLPTAYEQYF
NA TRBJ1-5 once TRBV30 TGTGCCTGGAGCGGGAGGAATCAGCCCCAGCATTTT CAWSGRNQPQHF
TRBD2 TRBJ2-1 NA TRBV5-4 TGTGCCAGCAGCTTTAGCGGGGGGAGCTCCTACAATGAGCAGTTCTTC CASSFSGGSSYNEQFF
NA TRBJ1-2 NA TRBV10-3 TGTGCCATCAGTCGGGACTCTCGAGGGGGCTACACCTTC CAISRDSRGGYTF
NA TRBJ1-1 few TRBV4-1 TGCGCCAGCAGCCAAGTTTCGGCAGGCCAAGGACGAGCTTTCTTT CASSQVSAGQGRAFF
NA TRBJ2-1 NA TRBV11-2 TGTGCCAGCAGCATAGCAGGGAAACAGTTCTTC CASSIAGKQFF
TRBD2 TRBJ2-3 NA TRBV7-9 TGTGCCAGCAGTGGGACTAGGGCAATAGATACGCAGTATTTT CASSGTRAIDTQYF
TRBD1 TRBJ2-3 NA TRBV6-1 TGTGCCAGCACCAGCCGGGACAGGAACACAGATACGCAGTATTTT CASTSRDRNTDTQYF
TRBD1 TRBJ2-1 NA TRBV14 TGTGCCAGCAGCCAAGCAGGGGGCGCTTGGAATGAGCAGTTCTTC CASSQAGGAWNEQFF
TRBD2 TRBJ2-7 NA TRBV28 TGTGCCAGCAGTTTAGGCGCCGGGGGGGACCCACCCTACGAGCAGTACTTC CASSLGAGGDPPYEQYF
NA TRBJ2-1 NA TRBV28 TGTGCCAGCAGTTCAGGGCATGAGCAGTTCTTC CASSSGHEQFF